This TCR beta chain was identified during a study of siplizumab effects on memory and regulatory T cells. CDR3 length: 14 amino acids. Looked up from germline, CDR1 is SGHRS and CDR2 is YFSETQ. The J segment lost 2 bases and the V segment lost 4 bases, leaving 2 bases of the junction unmatched. Notes on this clone: Its antigen is still unknown.

The method was immunoSEQ multiplex PCR; TCRdb's version includes in-frame clones alone and lacks a portion of them. Counted here are more than 90,000 clones, around nine tenths occurring once; the ten biggest clones make up around 12%. Study observations and caveats: The naive T cell population seemed more diverse than memory cells and seemed a major contributor to the alloresponse. Siplizumab cultures yielded proliferating Tregs whose suppressive function was not confirmed.

The clonotype was recovered from a human donor in good health. Sequenced: non-Treg CD4+ T cells sorted from blood. The chain combines TRBV5-1 with TRBJ2-3, with 9 positions matching TRBD2. The CDR3 is CASSRLADTDTQYF. The CDR3 DNA sequence: TGCGCCAGCAGCCGACTAGCGGACACAGATACGCAGTATTTT.